This section outlines one T cell receptor beta chain sequence together with its context. CDR3 size: 13 residues. Trimming took off 5 bases at V and 0 bases at J, with 5 bases between the two ends. Germline CDR1 SGHVS, CDR2 FQNEAQ. The data originate from a study of blood T cell repertoires in COVID-19. Authors' analysis steps: Scientists estimated how many nucleated cells there were by amplifying reference gene primers. Data came from immunoSEQ multiplex PCR; TCRdb stores just in-frame clones and leaves some out. The DNA gave D and trimming, while V, J and clone size come from that table. There are about 160,000 clones in the sample; around four fifths occur only once, and roughly 2.8% lies in the top ten.

Input material: peripheral blood. The TCR sequence derives from a man between 70 and 80 years old with acute or convalescent COVID-19. The rearrangement uses TRBV7-8 and TRBJ1-3, with no clear D. CDR3 nucleotides: TGTGCCAGCAGCCCCTTCTCTGGAAACACCATATATTTT. This encodes CASSPFSGNTIYF.